This TCR beta chain was recovered during a study of Graves' ophthalmopathy and Graves' hyperthyroidism. The table lists this clonotype with many counts. Its matching antigen is unknown. Those donors who had ophthalmopathy presented with moderate-to-severe activity, a CAS of ≥3, a NOSPECS of ≥4 and a duration under 3 months. Orbital computed tomography, together with clinical symptoms, serum thyroxine, TRAb and thyroid ultrasound, was used for diagnosis. Study results and limitations: A classifier, a 13-signature model, separated ophthalmopathy from stable hyperthyroidism with approximately 87% sensitivity and 65% to 83% specificity. Thyroid clonotypes that were expanded above 0.001 frequency mostly also appeared in blood.

The sequenced template was RNA, covering the TCR beta CDR3 region. HTBI primers were used in a first-round RT-PCR, which preceded a second-round multiplex PCR. TCRdb passed the multiplex PCR reads through MiXCR, listing each CDR3 protein once. Among about 210,000 distinct CDR3 sequences listed, 25% to 35% were seen once. The clonotype was recovered from a man aged 50 or older with Graves' ophthalmopathy. What was sequenced was peripheral blood.

The CDR3, as DNA: TGTGCCAGCAGTGTGGGGCAAGTCTACGAGCAGTACTTC. Amino acids: CASSVGQVYEQYF. The rearrangement joins TRBV27 to TRBJ2-7, with D perhaps matching TRBD1 (5 bases). The CDR3 contains 13 residues. Per the germline V gene, CDR1 is MNHEY and CDR2 is SMNVEV (reference sequence). V lost 5 bases to trimming and J lost 3 bases, with 11 bases between them.